The clone carrying this T cell receptor beta chain has a count of ten or more. Its antigen is unknown. This record comes from a study of early T cells in non-severe SARS-CoV-2 infection. Study summary: The authors sequenced bulk RNA from unsorted whole blood, leaving chains unpaired.

Study results and limitations: In VDJdb matching, anti-spike CD8 responses were favored while private and CD4 specificities went missing.

Individual cDNA molecules carried attached unique molecular identifiers. TCRdb reprocessed the 5' RACE reads via MiXCR and lists one record per CDR3 protein. The table records some 38,000 distinct CDR3 sequences, under 5% of them present only once. Per the germline V gene, CDR1 is LNHDA and CDR2 is SQIVND (reference sequence). The CDR3 length is 15 residues. Trimming removed 7 bases at V and 6 bases at J, with 20 bases between. Specimen: whole blood. The chain joins TRBV19 to TRBJ2-3; the D gene is possibly TRBD1 (5 bases). This receptor was obtained from an adult who was a healthcare worker with PCR-confirmed SARS-CoV-2 infection or an uninfected control (not recorded which). CDR3 nucleotide sequence: TGTGCCAGTATGCGGACAAGTGGGCTAGTGGATACGCAGTATTTT. The encoded protein is CASMRTSGLVDTQYF.